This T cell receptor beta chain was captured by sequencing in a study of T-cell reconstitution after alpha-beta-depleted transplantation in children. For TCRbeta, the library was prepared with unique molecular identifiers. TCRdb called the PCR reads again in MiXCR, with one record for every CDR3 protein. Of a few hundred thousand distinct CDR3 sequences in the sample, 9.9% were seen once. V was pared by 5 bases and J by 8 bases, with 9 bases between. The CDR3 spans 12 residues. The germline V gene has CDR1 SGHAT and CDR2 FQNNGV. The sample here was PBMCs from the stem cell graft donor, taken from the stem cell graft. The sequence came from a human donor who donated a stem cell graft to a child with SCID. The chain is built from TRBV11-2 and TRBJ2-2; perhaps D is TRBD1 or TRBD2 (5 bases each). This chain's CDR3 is CASSPGPGELFF. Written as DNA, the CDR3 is TGTGCCAGCAGCCCGGGACCTGGGGAGCTGTTTTTT.